This TCR beta chain was identified during a study of beta chain features in type 1 diabetes. Only a few counts were recorded for this clone. The whole isolated RNA underwent reverse transcription, so sequencing captured expressed TCRB transcripts. The protocol was immunoSEQ multiplex PCR, while the TCRdb copy is restricted to in-frame clones and leaves out a portion. Here the sample spans over 300,000 clones, under 8.5% being singletons. The CDR3 is 15 amino acids. Germline CDR1 ENHRY, CDR2 SYGVKD. The germline V and J ends were trimmed by 8 bases and 1 base, with 16 bases remaining between them. Blood was collected once per donor into heparin, averaging around 0.11 L.

The J gene is TRBJ2-3, the V gene TRBV10-3; D is undetermined. This clonotype was obtained from a woman younger than 35 in good health. The sample consisted of central memory CD4+ T cells from blood. CDR3 sequence: CAIAGNGARTDTQYF. The CDR3 DNA follows: TGTGCCATCGCAGGTAACGGAGCCCGCACAGATACGCAGTATTTT.